Listed here are 24 T cell receptor beta chains from one sample, sequenced in a study of T cell clones after liver transplantation. Sequenced by immunoSEQ multiplex PCR; TCRdb stores in-frame clones only, minus some. Among tens of thousands of clones listed, about two thirds were seen once. Sample: CD4+ T cells from blood, taken at the roughly 15-month timepoint. The source of these receptors is a human patient who received a liver transplant. Some of these T cells may belong to the graft donor.

The sample holds a few counts of this clone. The chain carries TRBV7-2 and TRBJ2-1; D is undetermined. V was pared by 2 bases and J by 6 bases, with 5 bases between. CDR1 SGHTA and CDR2 FQGNSA come from the germline V gene. The CDR3 has 12 amino acids. CDR3 region: CASSLRFNEQFF. The CDR3 DNA sequence: TGTGCCAGCAGCTTAAGGTTCAATGAGCAGTTCTTC. Using reference TRBV7-2 and TRBJ2-1 for the parts outside the CDR3, the full variable domain is GAGVSQSPSNKVTEKGKDVELRCDPISGHTALYWYRQSLGQGLEFLIYFQGNSAPDKSGLPSDRFSAERTGGSVSTLTIQRTQQEDSAVYLCASSLRFNEQFFGPGTRLTVL.

The chain couples TRBV15 to TRBJ2-7; 7 bases are shared with TRBD2. Looked up from germline, CDR1 is LNHNV and CDR2 is YYDKDF (reference sequence). The V and J ends lost 1 base and 0 bases, in that order; junction bases with no gene match: 3. The length of the CDR3 is 15 residues. As DNA, the CDR3 is TGTGCCACCAGCAGAGGGGGAGGGACCTCCTACGAGCAGTACTTC. Translation: CATSRGGGTSYEQYF.

The V and J genes are TRBV6-1 and TRBJ1-1; a possible D gene is TRBD1 (6 bases). Germline CDR1 MNHNS, CDR2 SASEGT. This CDR3 has 15 amino acids. V was shortened by 5 bases and J by 8 bases, with 21 bases between the two germline ends. The CDR3 coding sequence is TGTGCCAGCAGTCGACAGGCGCAAGGAAGAGTGGAAGCTTTCTTT. It is translated as CASSRQAQGRVEAFF.

The chain employs TRBV5-4 and TRBJ2-3; 8 bases match TRBD2. Germline V gene data show CDR1 as SGHNT and CDR2 as YYREEE (reference sequence). Trimming took 2 bases from V and 6 from J; bases not matched to a gene: 2. The CDR3 is 13 amino acids. CDR3 nucleotide sequence: TGTGCCAGCAGCTTTACGGGGGGGGATACGCAGTATTTT. This sequence encodes CASSFTGGDTQYF. Full variable domain (remainder filled in from reference TRBV5-4 and TRBJ2-3): ETGVTQSPTHLIKTRGQQVTLRCSSQSGHNTVSWYQQALGQGPQFIFQYYREEENGRGNFPPRFSGLQFPNYSSELNVNALELDDSALYLCASSFTGGDTQYFGPGTRLTVL.

The chain has TRBV28 and TRBJ1-4; TRBD1 is a possible D gene (6 bases). CDR1 and CDR2 (germline): MDHEN, SYDVKM. The V gene lost 7 bases and the J gene lost 2 bases, with 11 bases spanning the gap. The CDR3 sequence is 14 residues long. The CDR3 loop reads CASTQGITNEKLFF. The DNA for the CDR3 is TGTGCCAGCACTCAGGGGATCACTAATGAAAAACTGTTTTTT.

Points on this clone: Other DNA sequences in this specimen translate into the identical CDR3. The chain employs TRBV7-6 and TRBJ2-3; D is perhaps TRBD2 (7 bases). The CDR3 has 17 residues. The germline V gene has CDR1 SGHVS and CDR2 FNYEAQ. Trimming cost V 1 base and J 1 base, with 15 bases left between them. The CDR3 DNA reads TGTGCCAGCAGCTTAGGGGGGGGGCCTTCTGGCACAGATACGCAGTATTTT. It encodes CASSLGGGPSGTDTQYF. Complete variable domain (other parts from reference TRBV7-6 and TRBJ2-3): GAGVSQSPRYKVTKRGQDVALRCDPISGHVSLYWYRQALGQGPEFLTYFNYEAQQDKSGLPNDRFSAERPEGSISTLTIQRTEQRDSAMYRCASSLGGGPSGTDTQYFGPGTRLTVL.

The chain couples TRBV5-6 to TRBJ2-5, with 7 bases identical to TRBD2. This CDR3 is 14 amino acids long. J lost 5 bases, V lost 2 bases, and 6 bases had no gene match. Germline lookup yields CDR1 SGHDT and CDR2 YYEEEE. CDR3 protein: CASSFDAGEETQYF. The CDR3 DNA is TGTGCCAGCAGCTTTGATGCGGGAGAGGAGACCCAGTACTTC.

This chain links TRBV7-2 with TRBJ2-7; no reliable D call. The germline V and J ends were trimmed by 5 bases and 2 bases, with 13 bases remaining between them. The CDR3 sequence is 14 residues long. Germline CDR1 SGHTA, CDR2 FQGNSA. The CDR3 region is CASSPRQTPYEQYF. The CDR3 coding sequence is TGTGCCAGCAGCCCGCGGCAGACACCCTACGAGCAGTACTTC.

The chain uses TRBV7-2 and TRBJ2-7, with 12 bases matching TRBD2. The CDR3 has 14 residues. V trimming: 8 bases; J trimming: 2 bases; junction bases outside the gene matches: 4. CDR1 is SGHTA and CDR2 is FQGNSA in the germline V gene. CDR3 region: CASALAGGPYEQYV. CDR3 sequence (DNA): TGTGCCAGCGCCCTAGCGGGAGGGCCCTACGAGCAGTACGTC.

This clone occurred a few times. This chain connects TRBV7-2 to TRBJ2-3, with a weak D call TRBD2 (5 bases). CDR3 size: 13 residues. The V gene's germline CDR1 is SGHTA and CDR2 FQGNSA. Deletions cut 8 bases from V and 6 bases from J, with 15 bases between. CDR3 in amino acids: CASGPSRRDTQYF. CDR3 DNA: TGTGCCAGCGGTCCATCCCGGAGGGATACGCAGTATTTT. Combining the CDR3 with reference TRBV7-2 and TRBJ2-3 gives the whole variable domain GAGVSQSPSNKVTEKGKDVELRCDPISGHTALYWYRQSLGQGLEFLIYFQGNSAPDKSGLPSDRFSAERTGGSVSTLTIQRTQQEDSAVYLCASGPSRRDTQYFGPGTRLTVL.

The chain combines TRBV7-8 with TRBJ1-5; a possible D gene is TRBD1 (5 bases). Trimming removed 0 bases at V and 7 bases at J, with 13 bases between. This CDR3 region has 15 residues. Looked up from germline, CDR1 is SGHVS and CDR2 is FQNEAQ. The CDR3 coding sequence is TGTGCCAGCAGCTTAGCGGGAGCAGGGACCCAGCCCCAGCATTTT. Translating it yields CASSLAGAGTQPQHF.

This clone has only a few counts. Here the CDR3 DNA reads TGTGCCACCAGCAGAGAAGACAGGGTTTATTCACCCCTCCACTTT. This sequence encodes CATSREDRVYSPLHF. V gene TRBV15 combines with J gene TRBJ1-6; TRBD1 matches 7 bases. There are 15 residues in the CDR3. The junction had 4 bases not matched to a gene; V was cut back by 0 bases and J by 8 bases. From germline, CDR1 is LNHNV and CDR2 YYDKDF (reference sequence). Using reference TRBV15 and TRBJ1-6 for the parts outside the CDR3, the full variable domain is DAMVIQNPRYQVTQFGKPVTLSCSQTLNHNVMYWYQQKSSQAPKLLFHYYDKDFNNEADTPDNFQSRRPNTSFCFLDIRSPGLGDTAMYLCATSREDRVYSPLHFGNGTRLTVT.

The rearrangement links TRBV5-1 to TRBJ2-5, with 10 bases matching TRBD1. Germline values: CDR1 SGHRS, CDR2 YFSETQ. J lost 4 bases, V lost 5 bases, and 8 bases had no gene match. The CDR3 runs to 15 residues. CDR3 region: CASSRTRTGGETQYF. For the CDR3, the DNA is TGCGCCAGCAGTCGGACTCGGACAGGGGGAGAGACCCAGTACTTC. The variable domain in full, with the rest retrieved from reference TRBV5-1 and TRBJ2-5, is KAGVTQTPRYLIKTRGQQVTLSCSPISGHRSVSWYQQTPGQGLQFLFEYFSETQRNKGNFPGRFSGRQFSNSRSEMNVSTLELGDSALYLCASSRTRTGGETQYFGPGTRLLVL.

Comment on this clone: Additional DNA sequences in this sample encode the identical CDR3. The J gene is TRBJ2-1, the V gene TRBV19; either TRBD1 or TRBD2 may fit D (5 bases each). Germline V gives CDR1 LNHDA, CDR2 SQIVND (reference sequence). Trimming stripped 4 bases from V and 9 bases from J, with 7 bases between. There are 11 residues in the CDR3. The CDR3 region is CASSRGTEQFF. In nucleotides, the CDR3 is TGTGCCAGTAGTAGGGGGACTGAGCAGTTCTTC. Based on the CDR3 plus reference TRBV19 and TRBJ2-1, the full variable domain is DGGITQSPKYLFRKEGQNVTLSCEQNLNHDAMYWYRQDPGQGLRLIYYSQIVNDFQKGDIAEGYSVSREKKESFPLTVTSAQKNPTAFYLCASSRGTEQFFGPGTRLTVL.

This clone was seen a few times. The rearrangement joins TRBV11-2 to TRBJ2-7, with 7 bases that match TRBD1. This CDR3 is built from 15 residues. Trimming removed 5 bases from V and 3 bases from J; junction bases left unmatched: 10. Germline V gene data show CDR1 as SGHAT and CDR2 as FQNNGV. The CDR3 is CASSPWVDRDYEQYV. The CDR3 coding sequence is TGTGCCAGCAGCCCCTGGGTAGACAGGGACTACGAGCAGTACGTC.

The gene calls are TRBV28 and TRBJ2-1, with D unresolved. V was pared by 7 bases and J by 3 bases, with 19 bases between. This CDR3 region has 16 residues. Germline assignment: CDR1 MDHEN and CDR2 SYDVKM. Here the CDR3 DNA reads TGTGCCAGCATCCCCACCCAGGCGGCCCTCTACAATGAGCAGTTCTTC. It is translated as CASIPTQAALYNEQFF.

This sequence joins TRBV5-3 and TRBJ1-1; possible D gene TRBD1, 6 bases. TRBV5-3 is an ORF; its function is uncertain. This CDR3 spans 15 amino acids. Between the trimmed V and J ends, which lost 7 bases and 7 bases, there was a span of 23 bases. Here the CDR3 DNA reads TGTGCCAGACCGGAATCCACAGGGCCATTGCATGAAGCTTTCTTT. This gives the protein CARPESTGPLHEAFF.

The chain couples TRBV7-9 to TRBJ1-4; D possibly corresponds to TRBD1 (6 bases). Germline lookup yields CDR1 SEHNR and CDR2 FQNEAQ (reference sequence). The V gene lost 5 bases and the J gene lost 3 bases, with 19 bases spanning the gap. This CDR3 has 17 amino acids. For the CDR3, the DNA is TGTGCCAGCAGCCCTCGCGGCAGGGGAACGGCTAATGAAAAACTGTTTTTT. Translation: CASSPRGRGTANEKLFF.

This clone appeared a few times. J is TRBJ2-7 and V is TRBV5-5; 7 bases line up with TRBD1. Germline V gene sequence: CDR1 SGHKS, CDR2 YYEKEE (reference sequence). Trimming removed 4 bases from V and 3 bases from J; junction bases left unmatched: 7. CDR3 length: 14 residues. CDR3 in amino acids: CASSPDRVIYEQYV. As DNA, the CDR3 is TGTGCCAGCAGCCCCGACAGGGTTATCTACGAGCAGTACGTC.

This chain uses TRBV5-5 with TRBJ1-1, with unresolved D. V was cut by 4 bases and J by 3 bases, with 10 bases left in between. This CDR3 contains 13 residues. Per germline, CDR1 SGHKS and CDR2 YYEKEE (reference sequence). The CDR3 is CASSPGGDTEAFF. CDR3 DNA sequence: TGTGCCAGCAGCCCGGGTGGGGACACTGAAGCTTTCTTT.

V is TRBV6-6 and J is TRBJ2-1; 9 nucleotides match TRBD1. The CDR3 is 16 residues long. CDR1 and CDR2 from the germline V gene are MNHNY and SVGAGI (reference sequence). After removal of 3 bases from V and 6 bases from J, the junction contained 9 bases not matched to a gene. CDR3 DNA sequence: TGTGCCAGCAGTTATCCTCGGGACAGGGTAGCCAATGAGCAGTTCTTC. Amino acids: CASSYPRDRVANEQFF.

The V and J genes are TRBV27 and TRBJ1-2; TRBD1 is a possible D gene (6 bases). Germline V gene lookup returns CDR1 MNHEY and CDR2 SMNVEV (reference sequence). The CDR3 is 15 amino acids. Trimming stripped 5 bases from V and 2 bases from J, with 15 bases between. The CDR3 DNA sequence: TGTGCCAGCAGTGGGGCTACAGGGACAAACTATGGCTACACCTTC. The encoded protein is CASSGATGTNYGYTF.

This chain connects TRBV7-2 to TRBJ2-1; possibly TRBD1 or TRBD2 for D (5 bases each). This CDR3 contains 15 residues. Germline CDR1 SGHTA, CDR2 FQGNSA. Between the trimmed V and J ends, which lost 11 bases and 4 bases, there was a span of 21 bases. CDR3 amino acids: CAGRASVGEYNEQFF. Here the CDR3 DNA reads TGTGCCGGACGGGCGTCGGTGGGGGAATACAATGAGCAGTTCTTC.

This clone appeared many times. The J gene is TRBJ1-1, the V gene TRBV6-5, with D possibly being TRBD1 (5 bases). Germline V gene sequence: CDR1 MNHEY, CDR2 SVGAGI. The length of the CDR3 is 13 residues. Trimming took off 6 bases at V and 8 bases at J, with 16 bases between the two ends. The CDR3 region is CASRPDSTREAFF. The CDR3 DNA is TGTGCCAGCAGACCAGACAGTACAAGAGAAGCTTTCTTT.